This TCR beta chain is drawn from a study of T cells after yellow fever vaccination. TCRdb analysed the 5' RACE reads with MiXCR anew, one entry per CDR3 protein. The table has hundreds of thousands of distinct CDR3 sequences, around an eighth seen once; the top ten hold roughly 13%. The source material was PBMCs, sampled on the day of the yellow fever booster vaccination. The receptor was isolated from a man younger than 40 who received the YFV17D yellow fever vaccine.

The CDR3 loop reads CASTRVAGSDTQYF. CDR3 DNA: TGTGCCAGCACGCGGGTAGCGGGATCAGATACGCAGTATTTT. V is TRBV6-1 and J is TRBJ2-3, with 8 bases lining up with TRBD2. The V and J ends lost 7 bases and 4 bases, in that order; junction bases with no gene match: 7. Germline V CDR1 and CDR2: MNHNS, SASEGT. This CDR3 is built from 14 residues.